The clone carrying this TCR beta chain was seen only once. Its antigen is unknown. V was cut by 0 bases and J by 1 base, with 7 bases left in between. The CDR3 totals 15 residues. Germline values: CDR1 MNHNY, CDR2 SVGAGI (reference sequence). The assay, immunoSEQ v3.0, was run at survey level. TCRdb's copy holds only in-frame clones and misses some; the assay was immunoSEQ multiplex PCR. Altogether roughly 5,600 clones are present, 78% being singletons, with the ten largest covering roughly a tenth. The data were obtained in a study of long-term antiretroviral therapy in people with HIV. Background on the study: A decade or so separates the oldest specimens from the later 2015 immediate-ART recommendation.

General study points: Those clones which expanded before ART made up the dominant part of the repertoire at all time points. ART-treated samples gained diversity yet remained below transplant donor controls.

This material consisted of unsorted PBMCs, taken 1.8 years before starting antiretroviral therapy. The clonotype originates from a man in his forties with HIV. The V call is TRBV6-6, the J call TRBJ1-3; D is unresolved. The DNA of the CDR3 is TGTGCCAGCAGTTACTCAGAAGGGTCTGGAAACACCATATATTTT. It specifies CASSYSEGSGNTIYF.